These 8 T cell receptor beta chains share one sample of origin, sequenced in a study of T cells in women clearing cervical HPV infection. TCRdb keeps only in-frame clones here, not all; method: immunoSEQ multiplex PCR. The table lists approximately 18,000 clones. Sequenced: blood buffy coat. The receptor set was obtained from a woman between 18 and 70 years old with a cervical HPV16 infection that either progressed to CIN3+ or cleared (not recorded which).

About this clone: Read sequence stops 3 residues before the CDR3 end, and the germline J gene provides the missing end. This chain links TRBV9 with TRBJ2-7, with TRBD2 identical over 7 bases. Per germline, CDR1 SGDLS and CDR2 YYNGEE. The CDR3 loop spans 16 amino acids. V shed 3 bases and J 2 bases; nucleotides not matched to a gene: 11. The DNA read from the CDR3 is TGTGCCAGCAGCGCCTCGAGCGGGGCCGTCGCCTACGAG. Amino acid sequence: CASSASSGAVAYE. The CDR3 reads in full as CASSASSGAVAYEQYF. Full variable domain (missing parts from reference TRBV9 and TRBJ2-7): DSGVTQTPKHLITATGQRVTLRCSPRSGDLSVYWYQQSLDQGLQFLIQYYNGEERAKGNILERFSAQQFPDLHSELNLSSLELGDSALYFCASSASSGAVAYEQYFGPGTRLTVT.

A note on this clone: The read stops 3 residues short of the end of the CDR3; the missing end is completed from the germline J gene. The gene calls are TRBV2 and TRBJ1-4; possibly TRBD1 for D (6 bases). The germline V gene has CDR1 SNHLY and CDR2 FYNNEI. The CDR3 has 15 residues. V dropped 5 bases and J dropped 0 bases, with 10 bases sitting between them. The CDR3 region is CASSKRTATNEKLFF. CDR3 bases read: TGTGCCAGCAGTAAACGGACAGCAACTAATGAAAAA.

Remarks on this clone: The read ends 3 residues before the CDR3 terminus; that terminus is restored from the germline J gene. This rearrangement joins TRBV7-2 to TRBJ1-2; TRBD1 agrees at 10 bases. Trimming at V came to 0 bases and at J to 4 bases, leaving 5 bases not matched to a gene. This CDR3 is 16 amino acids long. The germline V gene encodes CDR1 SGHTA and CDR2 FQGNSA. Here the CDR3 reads CASSLALGTGVYGYTF. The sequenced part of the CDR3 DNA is TGTGCCAGCAGCTTAGCCCTCGGGACAGGGGTCTATGGC.

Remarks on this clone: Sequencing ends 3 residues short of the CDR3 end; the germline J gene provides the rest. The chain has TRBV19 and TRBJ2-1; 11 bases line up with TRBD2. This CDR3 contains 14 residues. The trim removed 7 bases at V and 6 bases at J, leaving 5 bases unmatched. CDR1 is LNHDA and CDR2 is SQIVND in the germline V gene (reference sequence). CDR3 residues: CASINSGGGNEQFF. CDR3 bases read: TGTGCCAGTATCAATAGCGGGGGGGGCAATGAG.

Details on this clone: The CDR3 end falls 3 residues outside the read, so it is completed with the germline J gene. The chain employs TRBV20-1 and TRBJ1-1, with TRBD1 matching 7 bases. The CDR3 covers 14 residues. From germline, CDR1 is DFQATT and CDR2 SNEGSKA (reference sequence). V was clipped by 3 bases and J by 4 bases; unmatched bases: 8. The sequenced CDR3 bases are TGCAGTGCTAGCCTAGGAGGGGGCGGCACTGAA. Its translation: CSASLGGGGTE. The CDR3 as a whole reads CSASLGGGGTEAFF.

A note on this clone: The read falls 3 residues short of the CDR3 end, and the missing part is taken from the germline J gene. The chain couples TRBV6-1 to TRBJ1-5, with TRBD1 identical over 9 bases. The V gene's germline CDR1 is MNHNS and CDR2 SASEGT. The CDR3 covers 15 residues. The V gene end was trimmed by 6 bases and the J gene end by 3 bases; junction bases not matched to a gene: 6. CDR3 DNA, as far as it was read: TGTGCCAGCAGGGAATTACAGGGGGCCAATCAGCCC. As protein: CASRELQGANQP. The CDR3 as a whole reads CASRELQGANQPQHF.

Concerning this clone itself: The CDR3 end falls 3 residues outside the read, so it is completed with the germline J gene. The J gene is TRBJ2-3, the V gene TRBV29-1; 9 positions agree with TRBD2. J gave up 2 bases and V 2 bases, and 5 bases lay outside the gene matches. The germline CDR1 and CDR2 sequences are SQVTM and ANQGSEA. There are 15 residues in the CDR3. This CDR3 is CSVEPAGGPTDTQYF. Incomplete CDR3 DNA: TGCAGCGTTGAACCAGCGGGGGGCCCCACAGATACG.

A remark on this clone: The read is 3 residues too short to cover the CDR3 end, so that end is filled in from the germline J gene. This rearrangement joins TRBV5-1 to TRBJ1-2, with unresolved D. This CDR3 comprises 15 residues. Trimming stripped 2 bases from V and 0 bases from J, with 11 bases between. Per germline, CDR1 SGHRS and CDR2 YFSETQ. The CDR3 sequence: CASSFDQTSNYGYTF. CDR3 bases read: TGCGCCAGCAGCTTTGACCAGACTTCTAACTATGGC.